The 10 T cell receptor beta chains in this list originate from one sample, sequenced in a study of cytomegalovirus exposure and HLA in healthy donors. The primer mix had 60 Vbeta and 13 Jbeta primers. TCRdb's table, derived via immunoSEQ multiplex PCR, lists solely in-frame clones and lacks some. The sample gives under 200,000 clones, about 80% of which show up once; 3.5% to 4.5% is in the top ten. Specimen: PBMCs. These receptors originate from a man in his thirties or forties in good health and CMV-seropositive.

The chain links TRBV9 to TRBJ2-3; 9 bases map to TRBD1. This CDR3 is 15 amino acids long. CDR1 SGDLS and CDR2 YYNGEE come from the germline V gene. Trimming at V came to 2 bases and at J to 1 base, leaving 2 bases not matched to a gene. The CDR3 DNA is TGTGCCAGCAGCGTTACAGGGGGCCGCACAGATACGCAGTATTTT. It is translated as CASSVTGGRTDTQYF.

The chain uses TRBV27 and TRBJ2-1; tentative D call: TRBD2 (5 bases). From germline, CDR1 is MNHEY and CDR2 SMNVEV (reference sequence). This CDR3 spans 16 amino acids. Trimming pared 8 bases from V and 0 bases from J, leaving 17 bases between. The CDR3 region has the DNA TGTGCCAGCCGGGGATTTGAGGCAAGCTCCTACAATGAGCAGTTCTTC. This codes for CASRGFEASSYNEQFF.

The chain recombines TRBV5-1 with TRBJ2-7; 11 bases line up with TRBD2. The J segment lost 5 bases and the V segment lost 2 bases, leaving 9 bases of the junction unmatched. This CDR3 has 16 residues. CDR1 and CDR2 from the germline V gene are SGHRS and YFSETQ. CDR3 in DNA: TGCGCCAGCAGCTTACGTAGCGGGGGGGCCCGTGACGAGCAGTACTTC. Translated, it gives CASSLRSGGARDEQYF.

The genes are TRBV11-2 and TRBJ1-3, with D uncertain. Germline CDR1 reads SGHAT; CDR2 reads FQNNGV. V was cut by 6 bases and J by 0 bases, with 9 bases left in between. The CDR3 has 14 residues. The CDR3 loop is CASSDYNSGNTIYF. CDR3 nucleotide sequence: TGTGCCAGCAGTGATTACAACTCTGGAAACACCATATATTTT. The complete variable domain, with remaining parts taken from reference TRBV11-2 and TRBJ1-3, reads EAGVAQSPRYKIIEKRQSVAFWCNPISGHATLYWYQQILGQGPKLLIQFQNNGVVDDSQLPKDRFSAERLKGVDSTLKIQPAKLEDSAVYLCASSDYNSGNTIYFGEGSWLTVV.

The rearrangement links TRBV19 to TRBJ1-2; a possible D gene is TRBD1 (5 bases). With 3 bases removed from V and 8 bases from J, the gap between germline ends came to 19 bases. Germline CDR1 and CDR2: LNHDA and SQIVND (reference sequence). This CDR3 has 15 amino acids. CDR3 sequence: CASSMRQDTAEGYTF. As DNA, the CDR3 is TGTGCCAGTAGTATGCGGCAGGACACTGCAGAAGGCTACACCTTC. The full variable domain, rest sourced from reference TRBV19 and TRBJ1-2, is DGGITQSPKYLFRKEGQNVTLSCEQNLNHDAMYWYRQDPGQGLRLIYYSQIVNDFQKGDIAEGYSVSREKKESFPLTVTSAQKNPTAFYLCASSMRQDTAEGYTFGSGTRLTVV.

This chain uses TRBV27 with TRBJ1-6; no definite D call. Trimming cost V 4 bases and J 7 bases, with 8 bases left between them. Germline V lookup: CDR1 MNHEY, CDR2 SMNVEV (reference sequence). The CDR3 loop spans 13 amino acids. The CDR3 is CASSYLLNSPLHF. The DNA of the CDR3 is TGTGCCAGCAGTTACCTATTAAATTCACCCCTCCACTTT.

The chain is built from TRBV7-2 and TRBJ2-2; 11 positions match TRBD2. The length of the CDR3 is 16 residues. Germline loops: CDR1 SGHTA, CDR2 FQGNSA. V lost 4 bases, J lost 10 bases, and 11 bases stayed unmatched. The DNA of the CDR3 is TGTGCCAGCAGCTCCACAGCCTCTAGCGGGGGGCCGGAGCTGTTTTTT. It yields the protein CASSSTASSGGPELFF.

The chain has TRBV18 and TRBJ2-2, with a tentative D call TRBD1 (5 bases). V lost 6 bases to trimming and J lost 6 bases, with 14 bases between them. Germline V gene sequence: CDR1 KGHSH, CDR2 LQKENI. The CDR3 runs to 14 residues. The CDR3 loop reads CASSPRRGPGELFF. The CDR3, as DNA: TGTGCCAGCTCCCCTAGAAGGGGTCCCGGGGAGCTGTTTTTT.

The V and J genes are TRBV4-2 and TRBJ2-7; 8 nucleotides agree with TRBD2. Germline V gives CDR1 LGHNA, CDR2 YNFKEQ. The length of the CDR3 is 15 residues. V trimming: 3 bases; J trimming: 0 bases; junction bases outside the gene matches: 4. CDR3 sequence: CASSQRSGGSYEQYF. For the CDR3, the DNA is TGTGCCAGCAGCCAGCGAAGCGGGGGCTCCTACGAGCAGTACTTC.

CDR3 region: CATTDRGNYGYTF. Written as DNA, the CDR3 is TGTGCCACAACCGACAGAGGAAACTATGGCTACACCTTC. The rearrangement links TRBV10-3 to TRBJ1-2, with a weak D call TRBD1 (5 bases). Germline CDR1 ENHRY, CDR2 SYGVKD. The CDR3 sequence is 13 residues long. Trimming stripped 10 bases from V and 2 bases from J, with 14 bases between.